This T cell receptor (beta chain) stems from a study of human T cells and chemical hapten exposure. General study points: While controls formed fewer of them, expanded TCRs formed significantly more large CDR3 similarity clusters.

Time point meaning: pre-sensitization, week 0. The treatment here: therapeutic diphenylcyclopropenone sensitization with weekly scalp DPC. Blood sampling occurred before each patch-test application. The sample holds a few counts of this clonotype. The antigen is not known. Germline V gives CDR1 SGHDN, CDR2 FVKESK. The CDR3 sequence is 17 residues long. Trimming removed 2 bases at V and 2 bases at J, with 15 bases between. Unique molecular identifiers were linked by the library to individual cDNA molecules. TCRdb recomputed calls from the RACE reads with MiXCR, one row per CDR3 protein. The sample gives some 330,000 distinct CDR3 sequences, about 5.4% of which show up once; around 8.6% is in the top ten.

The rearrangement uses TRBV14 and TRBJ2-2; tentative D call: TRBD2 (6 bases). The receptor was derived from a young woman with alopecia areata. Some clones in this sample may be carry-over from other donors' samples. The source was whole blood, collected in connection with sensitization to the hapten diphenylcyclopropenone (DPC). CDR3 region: CASSQPGEAFNTGELFF. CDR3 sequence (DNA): TGTGCCAGCAGCCAACCGGGAGAGGCTTTTAACACCGGGGAGCTGTTTTTT.